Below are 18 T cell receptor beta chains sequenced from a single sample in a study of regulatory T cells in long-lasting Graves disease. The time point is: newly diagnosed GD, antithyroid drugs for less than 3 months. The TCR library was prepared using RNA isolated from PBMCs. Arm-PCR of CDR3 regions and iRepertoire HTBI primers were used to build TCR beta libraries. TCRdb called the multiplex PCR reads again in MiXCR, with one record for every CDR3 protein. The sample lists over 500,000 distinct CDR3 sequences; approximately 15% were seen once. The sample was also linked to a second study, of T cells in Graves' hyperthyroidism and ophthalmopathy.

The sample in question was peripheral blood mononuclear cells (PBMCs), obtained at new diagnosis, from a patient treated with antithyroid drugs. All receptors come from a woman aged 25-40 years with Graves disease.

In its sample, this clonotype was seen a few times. The DNA of the CDR3 is TGTGCCAGCAGGAGACTAGCGGGAGGAGATACGCAGTATTTT. Protein product: CASRRLAGGDTQYF. This chain joins TRBV27 and TRBJ2-3; 13 bases are a match to TRBD2. The germline CDR1 and CDR2 sequences are MNHEY and SMNVEV (reference sequence). The CDR3 is 14 amino acids. The J segment lost 5 bases and the V segment lost 6 bases, leaving 2 bases of the junction unmatched.

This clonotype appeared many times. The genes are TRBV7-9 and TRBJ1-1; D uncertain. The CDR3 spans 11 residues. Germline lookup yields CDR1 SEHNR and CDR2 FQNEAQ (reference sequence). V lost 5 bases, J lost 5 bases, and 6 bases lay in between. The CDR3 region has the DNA TGTGCCAGCAGCATAACAACTGAAGCTTTCTTT. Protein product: CASSITTEAFF.

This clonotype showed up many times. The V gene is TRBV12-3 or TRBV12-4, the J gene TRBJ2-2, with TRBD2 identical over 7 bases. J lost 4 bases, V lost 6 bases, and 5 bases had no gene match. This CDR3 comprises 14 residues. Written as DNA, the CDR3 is TGTGCCAGCAGATACCGACTAGCCACCGGGGAGCTGTTTTTT. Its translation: CASRYRLATGELFF.

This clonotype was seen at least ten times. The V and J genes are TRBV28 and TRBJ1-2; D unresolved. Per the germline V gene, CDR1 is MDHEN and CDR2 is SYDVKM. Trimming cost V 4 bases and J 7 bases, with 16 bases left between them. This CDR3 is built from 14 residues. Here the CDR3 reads CASSSLQVLAGYTF. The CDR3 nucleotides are TGTGCCAGCAGTTCGCTTCAGGTCCTGGCTGGCTACACCTTC.

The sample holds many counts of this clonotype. CDR3 region: CASSYSGPSRGYEQYF. The CDR3 DNA is TGTGCCAGCAGTTACTCTGGACCCTCCAGGGGATACGAGCAGTACTTC. This rearrangement joins TRBV6-2 or TRBV6-3 to TRBJ2-7; TRBD1 is a possible D gene (6 bases). The germline V gene encodes CDR1 MNHEY and CDR2 SVGEGT. The CDR3 runs 16 residues. The germline V and J ends were trimmed by 0 bases and 4 bases, with 16 bases remaining between them.

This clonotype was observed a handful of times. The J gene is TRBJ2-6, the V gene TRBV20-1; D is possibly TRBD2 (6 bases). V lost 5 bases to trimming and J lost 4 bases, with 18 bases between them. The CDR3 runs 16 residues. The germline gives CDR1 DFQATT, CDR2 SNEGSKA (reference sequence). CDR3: CSAYSPLGRGANVLTF. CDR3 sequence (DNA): TGCAGTGCTTATTCCCCCTTGGGGAGGGGGGCCAACGTCCTGACTTTC.

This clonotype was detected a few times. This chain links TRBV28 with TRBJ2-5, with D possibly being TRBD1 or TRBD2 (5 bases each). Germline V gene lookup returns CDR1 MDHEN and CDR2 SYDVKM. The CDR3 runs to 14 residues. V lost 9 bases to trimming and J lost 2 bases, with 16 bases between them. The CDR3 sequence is CASGARDGQETQYF. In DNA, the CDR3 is TGTGCCAGTGGAGCCCGGGACGGGCAAGAGACCCAGTACTTC.

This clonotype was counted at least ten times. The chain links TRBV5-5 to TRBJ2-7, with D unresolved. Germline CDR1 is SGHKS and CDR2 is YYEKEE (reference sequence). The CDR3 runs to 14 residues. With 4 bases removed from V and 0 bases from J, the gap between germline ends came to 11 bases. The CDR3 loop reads CASSPITASYEQYF. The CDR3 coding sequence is TGTGCCAGCAGCCCGATTACAGCCTCCTACGAGCAGTACTTC.

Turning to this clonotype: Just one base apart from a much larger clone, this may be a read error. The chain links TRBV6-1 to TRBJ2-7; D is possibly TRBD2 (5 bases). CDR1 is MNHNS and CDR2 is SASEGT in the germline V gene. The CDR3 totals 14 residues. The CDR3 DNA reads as TGTGCCAGCAGTAGGCCGGCTAGCTCCCACGAGCAGTACTTC. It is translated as CASSRPASSHEQYF.

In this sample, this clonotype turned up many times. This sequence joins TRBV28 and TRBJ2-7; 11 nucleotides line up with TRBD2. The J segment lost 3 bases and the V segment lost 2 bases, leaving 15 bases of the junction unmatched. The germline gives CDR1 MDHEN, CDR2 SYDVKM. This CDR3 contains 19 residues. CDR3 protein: CASSLKSGLAGLLVYEQYF. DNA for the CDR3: TGTGCCAGCAGTTTAAAAAGTGGACTAGCGGGTCTCCTGGTCTACGAGCAGTACTTC. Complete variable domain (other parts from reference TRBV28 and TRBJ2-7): DVKVTQSSRYLVKRTGEKVFLECVQDMDHENMFWYRQDPGLGLRLIYFSYDVKMKEKGDIPEGYSVSREKKERFSLILESASTNQTSMYLCASSLKSGLAGLLVYEQYFGPGTRLTVT.

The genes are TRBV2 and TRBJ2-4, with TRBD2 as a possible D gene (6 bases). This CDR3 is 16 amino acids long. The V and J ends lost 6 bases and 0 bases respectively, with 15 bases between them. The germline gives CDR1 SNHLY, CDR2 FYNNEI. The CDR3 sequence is CASRAPGLEAKNIQYF. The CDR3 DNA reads TGTGCCAGCAGGGCCCCGGGACTTGAAGCCAAAAACATTCAGTACTTC.

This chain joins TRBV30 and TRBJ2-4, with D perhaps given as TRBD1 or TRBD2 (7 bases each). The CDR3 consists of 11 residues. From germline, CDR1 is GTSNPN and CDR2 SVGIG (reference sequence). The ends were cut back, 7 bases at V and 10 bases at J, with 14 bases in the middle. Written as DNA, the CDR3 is TGTGCCTTACACAGGGGAGGGATTCAGTACTTC. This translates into CALHRGGIQYF.

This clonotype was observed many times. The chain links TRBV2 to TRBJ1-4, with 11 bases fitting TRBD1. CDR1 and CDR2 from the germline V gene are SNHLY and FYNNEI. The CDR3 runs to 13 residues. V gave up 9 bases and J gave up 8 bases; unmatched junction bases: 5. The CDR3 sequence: CASTGDRGEKLFF. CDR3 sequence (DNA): TGTGCCAGTACTGGGGACAGGGGGGAAAAACTGTTTTTT.

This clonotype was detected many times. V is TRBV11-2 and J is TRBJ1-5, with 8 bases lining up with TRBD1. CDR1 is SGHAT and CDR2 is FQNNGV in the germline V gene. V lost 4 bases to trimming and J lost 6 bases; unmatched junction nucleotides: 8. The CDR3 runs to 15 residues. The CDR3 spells CASSSTGDGGQPQHF. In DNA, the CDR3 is TGTGCCAGCAGCTCGACAGGGGACGGAGGTCAGCCCCAGCATTTT.

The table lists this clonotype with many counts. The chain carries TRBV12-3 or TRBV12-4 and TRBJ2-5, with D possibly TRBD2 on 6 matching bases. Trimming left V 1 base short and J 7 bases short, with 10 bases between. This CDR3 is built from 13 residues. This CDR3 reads CASSLDPRGTQYF. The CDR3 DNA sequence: TGTGCCAGCAGTTTAGACCCGCGGGGGACCCAGTACTTC.

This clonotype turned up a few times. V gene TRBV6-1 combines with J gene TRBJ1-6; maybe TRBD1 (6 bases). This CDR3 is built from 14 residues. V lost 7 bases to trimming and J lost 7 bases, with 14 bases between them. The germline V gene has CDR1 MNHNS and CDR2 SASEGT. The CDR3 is CASNWRGENSPLHF. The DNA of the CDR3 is TGTGCCAGCAACTGGAGGGGGGAGAATTCACCCCTCCACTTT.

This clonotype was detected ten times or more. CDR3 sequence: CASSFSDYEQYF. The CDR3 coding sequence is TGTGCCAGCAGCTTCAGTGACTACGAGCAGTACTTC. The chain has TRBV7-9 and TRBJ2-7; D unresolved. The germline CDR1 and CDR2 sequences are SEHNR and FQNEAQ (reference sequence). Between the trimmed V and J ends, which lost 3 bases and 3 bases, there was a span of 6 bases. The CDR3 spans 12 residues. Supplemented by reference TRBV7-9 and TRBJ2-7, the full variable domain reads DTGVSQNPRHKITKRGQNVTFRCDPISEHNRLYWYRQTLGQGPEFLTYFQNEAQLEKSRLLSDRFSAERPKGSFSTLEIQRTEQGDSAMYLCASSFSDYEQYFGPGTRLTVT.

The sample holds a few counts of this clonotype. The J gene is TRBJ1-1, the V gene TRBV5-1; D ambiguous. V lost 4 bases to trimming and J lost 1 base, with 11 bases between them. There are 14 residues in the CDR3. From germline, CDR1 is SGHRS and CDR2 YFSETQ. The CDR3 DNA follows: TGCGCCAGCAGCCCCGTTTTACCGAACACTGAAGCTTTCTTT. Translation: CASSPVLPNTEAFF.